These T cell receptor beta chains were read from a single sample in a study of Ad26.COV2.S vaccination and SARS-CoV-2 variants. Method: immunoSEQ multiplex PCR; TCRdb's copy keeps in-frame clones and lacks some. This repertoire shows around 400,000 clones, 89% found once; its top ten account for around 2%. The sequenced sample was peripheral blood, obtained in a trial of Ad26.COV2.S vaccine versus placebo. The origin of the receptors is a person between 18 and 60 years old who received the Ad26.COV2.S COVID-19 vaccine or a placebo. Both conserved end residues are part of each CDR3. A D gene is named only where the DNA matches it firmly. Rows may omit the clone size; those that give it use once, few, many or a size class.

v_call: TRBV19
clone_size: few
j_call: TRBJ1-5
d_call: .
cdr3_nt: TGTGCCAGTAGTATGGGGCAGGGCCGATATAGCAATCAGCCCCAGCATTTT
cdr3_aa: CASSMGQGRYSNQPQHF

v_call: TRBV19
clone_size: .
j_call: TRBJ1-5
d_call: .
cdr3_nt: TGTGCCAGTATCAAGAAGCAGGGCATTGGCAATCAGCCCCAGCATTTT
cdr3_aa: CASIKKQGIGNQPQHF

v_call: TRBV11-2
clone_size: .
j_call: TRBJ1-3
d_call: TRBD1
cdr3_nt: TGTGCCAGCAGCTTAGGGACAGGGAGGTCTGGAAACACCATATATTTT
cdr3_aa: CASSLGTGRSGNTIYF

v_call: TRBV19
clone_size: .
j_call: TRBJ2-3
d_call: TRBD1
cdr3_nt: TGTGCCAGTAGCCCGCGTGGACAGGCCACTTTTACGGGCACAGATACGCAGTATTTT
cdr3_aa: CASSPRGQATFTGTDTQYF

v_call: TRBV7-9
clone_size: .
j_call: TRBJ2-1
d_call: .
cdr3_nt: TGTGCCGCGGCCAGTCAGGGCGCCTACAATGAGCAGTTCTTC
cdr3_aa: CAAASQGAYNEQFF

v_call: TRBV27
clone_size: .
j_call: TRBJ2-6
d_call: TRBD1
cdr3_nt: TGTGCCACCACATCGCCGGGACAGTTTTACTCTGGGGCCAACGTCCTGACTTTC
cdr3_aa: CATTSPGQFYSGANVLTF

v_call: TRBV28
clone_size: few
j_call: TRBJ2-7
d_call: .
cdr3_nt: TGTGCCAGCAGTTTGGCAAAAGGCGAGCAGTACTTC
cdr3_aa: CASSLAKGEQYF

v_call: TRBV11-3
clone_size: .
j_call: TRBJ2-3
d_call: TRBD1
cdr3_nt: TGTGCCAGCAGCTTAGGACAGGGGGATGGAGCTACGCAGTATTTT
cdr3_aa: CASSLGQGDGATQYF

v_call: TRBV7-8
clone_size: .
j_call: TRBJ2-7
d_call: .
cdr3_nt: TGTGCCAGCACACTTAGGGGCCAGGAGAACTACGAGCAGTACTTC
cdr3_aa: CASTLRGQENYEQYF

v_call: TRBV7-2
clone_size: .
j_call: TRBJ2-5
d_call: .
cdr3_nt: TGTGCCAGCAGCCGCCTGCCTAGAGGGGGAGAGACCCAGTACTTC
cdr3_aa: CASSRLPRGGETQYF

v_call: TRBV4-2
clone_size: .
j_call: TRBJ1-2
d_call: .
cdr3_nt: TGTGCCAGCAGCCAAGCACGGCAGCGAGGCTACACCTTC
cdr3_aa: CASSQARQRGYTF

v_call: TRBV7-2
clone_size: .
j_call: TRBJ2-2
d_call: TRBD2
cdr3_nt: TGTGCCAGCAGACTTCGTAGCGGGACGAACACCGGGGAGCTGTTTTTT
cdr3_aa: CASRLRSGTNTGELFF

v_call: TRBV5-1
clone_size: .
j_call: TRBJ1-2
d_call: .
cdr3_nt: TGCGCCAGCAGCTTGGACAGGCGGGGGGGTGGCTACACCTTC
cdr3_aa: CASSLDRRGGGYTF

v_call: TRBV5-1
clone_size: .
j_call: TRBJ1-5
d_call: .
cdr3_nt: TGCGCCAGCAGCTTGGATTCACCAGGTGATCAGCCCCAGCATTTT
cdr3_aa: CASSLDSPGDQPQHF

v_call: TRBV28
clone_size: .
j_call: TRBJ1-5
d_call: TRBD1
cdr3_nt: TGTGCCAGCAGTCAGGCGCAGGGGGCACGACAGCCCCAGCATTTT
cdr3_aa: CASSQAQGARQPQHF